This T cell receptor beta chain emerged from a study of blood T cells in healthy people across ages. Then a second PCR, running roughly 6 to 11 cycles, was carried out with a sample-barcoded 5' primer and a J-beta primer mix. TCRdb analysed the 5' RACE reads with MiXCR anew, one entry per CDR3 protein. Of about 1,000,000 distinct CDR3 sequences in the sample, 45% are singletons; the top ten hold approximately 17%. CDR1 and CDR2 from the germline V gene are KGHSH and LQKENI. The CDR3 covers 17 residues. The V and J ends lost 3 bases and 2 bases, in that order; junction bases with no gene match: 3. This sequence originates from a woman in her sixties or seventies in good health. The chain joins TRBV18 to TRBJ2-3; 15 bases are shared with TRBD2. Sequencing was performed on blood. CDR3 in DNA: TGTGCCAGCTCACCGGGACTAGCGGGAGGAGACACAGATACGCAGTATTTT. It translates to CASSPGLAGGDTDTQYF.